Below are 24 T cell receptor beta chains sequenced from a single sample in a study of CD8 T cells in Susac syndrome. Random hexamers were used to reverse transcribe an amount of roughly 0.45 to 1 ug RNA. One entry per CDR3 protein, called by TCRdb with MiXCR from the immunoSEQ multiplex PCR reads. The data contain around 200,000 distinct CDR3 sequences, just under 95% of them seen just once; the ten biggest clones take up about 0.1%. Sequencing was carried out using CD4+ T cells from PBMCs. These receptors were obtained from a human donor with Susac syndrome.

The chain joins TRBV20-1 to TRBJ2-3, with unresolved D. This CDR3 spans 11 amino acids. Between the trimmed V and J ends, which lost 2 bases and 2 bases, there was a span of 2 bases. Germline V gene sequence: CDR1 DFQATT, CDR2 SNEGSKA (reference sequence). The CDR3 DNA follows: TGCAGTGCTAGATTCACAGATACGCAGTATTTT. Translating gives CSARFTDTQYF.

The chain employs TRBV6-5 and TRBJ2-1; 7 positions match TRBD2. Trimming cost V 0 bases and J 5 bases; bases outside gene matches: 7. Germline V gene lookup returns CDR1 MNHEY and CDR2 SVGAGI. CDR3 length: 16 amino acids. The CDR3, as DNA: TGTGCCAGCAGTTACTCGAGCAGACGGGGGGACAATGAGCAGTTCTTC. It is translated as CASSYSSRRGDNEQFF.

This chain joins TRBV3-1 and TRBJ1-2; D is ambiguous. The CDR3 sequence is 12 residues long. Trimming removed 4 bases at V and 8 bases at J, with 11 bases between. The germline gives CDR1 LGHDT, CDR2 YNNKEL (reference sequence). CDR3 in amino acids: CASSPDLAGYTF. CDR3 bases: TGTGCCAGCAGCCCAGACTTAGCGGGCTACACCTTC.

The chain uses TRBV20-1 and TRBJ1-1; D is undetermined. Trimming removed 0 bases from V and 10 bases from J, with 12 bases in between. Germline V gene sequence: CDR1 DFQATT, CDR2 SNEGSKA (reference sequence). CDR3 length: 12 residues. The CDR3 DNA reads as TGCAGTGCTAGAGATAACACTCTGGGAGCTTTCTTT. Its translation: CSARDNTLGAFF.

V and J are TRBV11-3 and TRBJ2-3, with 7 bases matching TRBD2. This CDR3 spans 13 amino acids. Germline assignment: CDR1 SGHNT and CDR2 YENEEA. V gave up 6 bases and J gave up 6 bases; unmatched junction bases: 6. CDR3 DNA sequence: TGTGCCAGCAGGGGGGGGGACGAGGATACGCAGTATTTT. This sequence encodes CASRGGDEDTQYF.

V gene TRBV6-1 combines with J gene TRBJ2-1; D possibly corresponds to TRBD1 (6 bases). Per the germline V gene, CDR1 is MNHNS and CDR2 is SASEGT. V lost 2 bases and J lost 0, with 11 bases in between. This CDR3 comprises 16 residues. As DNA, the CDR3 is TGTGCCAGCAGTGAAACCACAGGGAGCTCCTACAATGAGCAGTTCTTC. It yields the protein CASSETTGSSYNEQFF.

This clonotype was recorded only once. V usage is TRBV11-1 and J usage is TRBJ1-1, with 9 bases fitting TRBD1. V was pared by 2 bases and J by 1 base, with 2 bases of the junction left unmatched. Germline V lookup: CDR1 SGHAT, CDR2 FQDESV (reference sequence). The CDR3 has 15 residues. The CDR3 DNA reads TGTGCCAGCAGCTTATTGGGACAGGGGAACACTGAAGCTTTCTTT. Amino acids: CASSLLGQGNTEAFF.

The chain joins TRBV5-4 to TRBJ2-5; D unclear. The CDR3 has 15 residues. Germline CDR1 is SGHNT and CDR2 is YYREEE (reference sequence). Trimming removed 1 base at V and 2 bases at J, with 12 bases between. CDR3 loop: CASSLFVGGQETQYF. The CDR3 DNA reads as TGTGCCAGCAGCTTGTTTGTGGGCGGACAAGAGACCCAGTACTTC.

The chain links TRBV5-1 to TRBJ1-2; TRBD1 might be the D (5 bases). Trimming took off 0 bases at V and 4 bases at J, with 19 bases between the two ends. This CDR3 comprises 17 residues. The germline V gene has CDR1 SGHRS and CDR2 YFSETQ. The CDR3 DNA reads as TGCGCCAGCAGCTTGGGGCTGGACAACTACTTTGGCTATGGCTACACCTTC. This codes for CASSLGLDNYFGYGYTF.

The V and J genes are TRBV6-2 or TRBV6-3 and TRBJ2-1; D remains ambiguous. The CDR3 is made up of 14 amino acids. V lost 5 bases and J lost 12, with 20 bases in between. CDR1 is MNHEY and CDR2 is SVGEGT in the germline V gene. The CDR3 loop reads CASSDERRLIGQFF. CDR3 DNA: TGTGCCAGCAGTGACGAGAGACGGCTAATAGGGCAGTTCTTC.

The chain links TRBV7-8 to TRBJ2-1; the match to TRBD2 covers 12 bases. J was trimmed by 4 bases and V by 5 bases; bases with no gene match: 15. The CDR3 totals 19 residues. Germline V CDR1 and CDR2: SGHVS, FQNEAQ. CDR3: CASSPAPLLAGGGYNEQFF. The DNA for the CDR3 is TGTGCCAGCAGCCCCGCACCGCTCCTAGCGGGAGGGGGATACAATGAGCAGTTCTTC.

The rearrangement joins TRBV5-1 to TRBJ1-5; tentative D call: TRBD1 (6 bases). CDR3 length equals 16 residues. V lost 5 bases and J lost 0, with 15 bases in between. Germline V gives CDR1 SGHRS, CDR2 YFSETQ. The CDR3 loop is CASSVLPGASNQPQHF. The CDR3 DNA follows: TGCGCCAGCAGTGTGCTTCCAGGGGCTAGCAATCAGCCCCAGCATTTT.

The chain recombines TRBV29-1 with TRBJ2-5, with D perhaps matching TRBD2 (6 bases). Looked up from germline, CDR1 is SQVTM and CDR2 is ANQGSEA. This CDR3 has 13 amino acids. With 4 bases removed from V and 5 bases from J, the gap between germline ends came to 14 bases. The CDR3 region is CSVAHFGGETQYF. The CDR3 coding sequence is TGCAGCGTTGCTCACTTCGGAGGGGAGACCCAGTACTTC.

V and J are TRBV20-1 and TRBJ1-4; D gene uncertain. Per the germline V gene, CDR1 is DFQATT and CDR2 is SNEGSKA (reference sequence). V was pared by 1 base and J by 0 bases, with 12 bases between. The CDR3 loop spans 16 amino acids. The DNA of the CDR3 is TGCAGTGCTAGAGCTCCGGACGCTGCAACTAATGAAAAACTGTTTTTT. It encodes CSARAPDAATNEKLFF.

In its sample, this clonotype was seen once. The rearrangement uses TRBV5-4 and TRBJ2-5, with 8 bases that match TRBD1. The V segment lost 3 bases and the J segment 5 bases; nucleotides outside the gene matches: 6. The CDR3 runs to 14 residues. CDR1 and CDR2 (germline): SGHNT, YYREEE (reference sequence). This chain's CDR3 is CASSSQDRAETQYF. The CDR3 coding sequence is TGTGCCAGCAGCTCGCAGGACAGGGCGGAGACCCAGTACTTC.

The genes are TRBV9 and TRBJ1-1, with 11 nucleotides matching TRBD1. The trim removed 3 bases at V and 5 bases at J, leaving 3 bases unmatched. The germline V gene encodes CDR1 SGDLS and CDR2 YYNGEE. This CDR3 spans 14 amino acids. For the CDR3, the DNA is TGTGCCAGCAGCGCGGGACAGGGGGAGACTGAAGCTTTCTTT. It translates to CASSAGQGETEAFF.

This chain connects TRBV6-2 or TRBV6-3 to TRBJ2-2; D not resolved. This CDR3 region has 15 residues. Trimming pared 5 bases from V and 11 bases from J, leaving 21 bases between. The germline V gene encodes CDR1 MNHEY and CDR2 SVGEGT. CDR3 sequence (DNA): TGTGCCAGCAGTCCCGGCCCCGTTAAGCGTCTTGAGCTGTTTTTT. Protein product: CASSPGPVKRLELFF.

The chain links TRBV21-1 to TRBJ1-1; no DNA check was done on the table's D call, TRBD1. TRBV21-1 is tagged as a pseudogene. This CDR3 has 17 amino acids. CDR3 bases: TGTGCCAGCAGCAAACTGGGGACAGGGGCTTCTCTTACTGAAGCTTTCTTT. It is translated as CASSKLGTGASLTEAFF.

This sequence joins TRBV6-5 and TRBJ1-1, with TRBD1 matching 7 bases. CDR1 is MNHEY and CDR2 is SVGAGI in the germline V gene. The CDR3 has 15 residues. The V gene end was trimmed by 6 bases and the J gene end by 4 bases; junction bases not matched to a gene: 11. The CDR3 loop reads CASRFAATGSTEAFF. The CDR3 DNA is TGTGCCAGCAGGTTCGCCGCGACAGGGAGCACTGAAGCTTTCTTT.

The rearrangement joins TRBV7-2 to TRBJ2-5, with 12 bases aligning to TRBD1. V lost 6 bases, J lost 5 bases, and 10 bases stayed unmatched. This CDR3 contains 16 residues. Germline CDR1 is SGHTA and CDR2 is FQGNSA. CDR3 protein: CASSRQRGQGAETQYF. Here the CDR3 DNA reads TGTGCCAGCAGTCGCCAGCGGGGACAGGGGGCTGAGACCCAGTACTTC.

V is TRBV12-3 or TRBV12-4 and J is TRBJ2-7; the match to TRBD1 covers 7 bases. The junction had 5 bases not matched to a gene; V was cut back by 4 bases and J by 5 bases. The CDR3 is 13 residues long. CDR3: CASSYRGGDEQYF. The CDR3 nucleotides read TGTGCCAGCAGTTACAGGGGTGGAGACGAGCAGTACTTC.

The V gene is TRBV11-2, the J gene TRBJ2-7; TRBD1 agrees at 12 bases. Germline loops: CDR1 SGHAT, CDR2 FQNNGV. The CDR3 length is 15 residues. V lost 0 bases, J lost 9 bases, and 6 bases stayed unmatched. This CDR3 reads CASSLEGTGGVGQYF. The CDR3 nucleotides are TGTGCCAGCAGCTTAGAGGGGACAGGGGGCGTTGGGCAGTACTTC.

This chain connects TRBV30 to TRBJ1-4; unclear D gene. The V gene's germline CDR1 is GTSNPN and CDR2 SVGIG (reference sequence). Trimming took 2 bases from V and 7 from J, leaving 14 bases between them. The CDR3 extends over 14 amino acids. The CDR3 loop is CAWSRTTSGEKLFF. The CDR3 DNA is TGTGCCTGGAGTCGGACTACGAGTGGTGAAAAACTGTTTTTT.

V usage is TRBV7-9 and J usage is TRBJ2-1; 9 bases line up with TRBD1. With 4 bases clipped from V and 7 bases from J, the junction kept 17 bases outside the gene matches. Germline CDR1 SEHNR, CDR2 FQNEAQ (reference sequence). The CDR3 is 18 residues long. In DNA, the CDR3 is TGTGCCAGCAGCTCCTTGGACAGGGGATTCGGTCCGAGGAATGAGCAGTTCTTC. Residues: CASSSLDRGFGPRNEQFF.